This T cell receptor beta chain emerged from a study of T cells after yellow fever vaccination. The 5'RACE template-switching step produced TCR cDNA and added a universal primer site and UMIs. TCRdb reprocessed the 5' RACE reads with MiXCR, giving one entry per CDR3 protein. The table includes 450,000 to 550,000 distinct CDR3 sequences, about a fifth detected once. This clonotype showed up just a few times. The antigen is unknown. Regarding the study as a whole: Re-detected after boosting: most primary clones, about 96% of CD4 and roughly 88% of CD8. Relatively few clonotypes were ones that appeared in both CD4 and CD8 compartments.

Germline CDR1 is MGHRA and CDR2 is YSYEKL. The CDR3 totals 16 residues. Trimming removed 2 bases from V and 2 bases from J, with 16 bases in between. The TCR was taken from a man aged 18 to 30 who received the YFV17D yellow fever vaccine. V gene TRBV4-1 combines with J gene TRBJ2-7; weak D call: TRBD2 (5 bases). Sequenced here: PBMCs, sampled roughly 23 days after the first yellow fever vaccination. CDR3 nucleotides: TGCGCCAGCAGCCAACCGTCCCGGGGTTTAGCCTACGAGCAGTACTTC. It yields the protein CASSQPSRGLAYEQYF.